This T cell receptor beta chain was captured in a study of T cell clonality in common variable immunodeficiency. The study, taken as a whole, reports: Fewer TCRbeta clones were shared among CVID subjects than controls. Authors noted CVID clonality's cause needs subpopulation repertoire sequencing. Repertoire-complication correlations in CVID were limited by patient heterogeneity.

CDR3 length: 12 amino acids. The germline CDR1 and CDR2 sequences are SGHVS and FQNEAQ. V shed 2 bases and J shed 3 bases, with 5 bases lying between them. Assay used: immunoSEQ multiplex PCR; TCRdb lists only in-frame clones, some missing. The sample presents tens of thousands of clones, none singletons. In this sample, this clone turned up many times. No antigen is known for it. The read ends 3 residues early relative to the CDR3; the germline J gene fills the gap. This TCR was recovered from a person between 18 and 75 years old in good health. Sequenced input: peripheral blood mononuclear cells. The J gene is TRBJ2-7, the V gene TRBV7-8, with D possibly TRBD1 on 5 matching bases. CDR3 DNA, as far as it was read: TGTGCCAGCAGCTTAAGGGGCTACGAG. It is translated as CASSLRGYE. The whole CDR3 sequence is CASSLRGYEQYF.